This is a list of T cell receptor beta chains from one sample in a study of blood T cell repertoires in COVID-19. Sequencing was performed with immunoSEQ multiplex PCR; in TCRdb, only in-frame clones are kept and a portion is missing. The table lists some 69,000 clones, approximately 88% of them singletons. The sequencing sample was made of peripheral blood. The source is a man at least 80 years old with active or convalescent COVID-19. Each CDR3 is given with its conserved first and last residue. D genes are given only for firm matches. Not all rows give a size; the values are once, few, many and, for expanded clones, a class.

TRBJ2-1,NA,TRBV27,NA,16,TGTGCCAGCAGTTTATCGGGGGGGCCTAGAGGAAATGAGCAGTTCTTC,CASSLSGGPRGNEQFF
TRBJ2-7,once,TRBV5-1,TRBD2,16,TGCGCCAGCAGCCGGGAGGTACTAGCGGGACACTACGAGCAGTACTTC,CASSREVLAGHYEQYF
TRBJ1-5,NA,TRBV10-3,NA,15,TGTGCCATCAGTAAAAACAGGGATCACAATCAGCCCCAGCATTTT,CAISKNRDHNQPQHF
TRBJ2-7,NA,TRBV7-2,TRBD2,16,TGTGCCAGCAGCATCGGTAGCGGGGGGGAAACCTACGAGCAGTACTTC,CASSIGSGGETYEQYF
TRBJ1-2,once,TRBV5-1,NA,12,TGCGCCAGCAGCTTGGGAGAATATGGCTACACCTTC,CASSLGEYGYTF
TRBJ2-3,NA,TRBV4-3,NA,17,TGCGCCAGCAGCCAGAGGCGGCGGAACGAATACACAGATACGCAGTATTTT,CASSQRRRNEYTDTQYF
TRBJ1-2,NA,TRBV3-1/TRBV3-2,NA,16,TGTGCCAGCAGCCAAGATCTTACCGGGAGACTCTATGGCTACACCTTC,CASSQDLTGRLYGYTF
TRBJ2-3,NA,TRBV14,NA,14,TGTGCCAGCAGCCAAGGCGGGGCACCAGATACGCAGTATTTT,CASSQGGAPDTQYF
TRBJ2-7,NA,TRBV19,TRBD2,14,TGTGCCAGTAGTGGGAGTCTTAACGGGGGGGAGCAGTACTTC,CASSGSLNGGEQYF
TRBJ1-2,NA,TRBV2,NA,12,TGTGCCAGCAGTGAATTGCCGCGGGGCTACACCTTC,CASSELPRGYTF
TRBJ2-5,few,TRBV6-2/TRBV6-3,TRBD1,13,TGTGCCAGCAGTTTACAGGGGCTAGAGACCCAGTACTTC,CASSLQGLETQYF
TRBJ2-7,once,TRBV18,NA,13,TGTGCCAGCTCACCCCTAAACTCCTACGAGCAGTACTTC,CASSPLNSYEQYF
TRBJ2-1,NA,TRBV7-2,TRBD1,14,TGTGCCAGCAGCGCGACTAGGACAGGGGCAGTTCAGTTCTTC,CASSATRTGAVQFF
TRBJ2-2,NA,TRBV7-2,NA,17,TGTGCCAGCAGCCCCCAATATTATAGCGGGAACACCGGGGAGCTGTTTTTT,CASSPQYYSGNTGELFF
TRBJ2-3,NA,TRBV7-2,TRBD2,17,TGTGCCAGCAGCATTTTAGCGGGGGGATCTAGCACAGATACGCAGTATTTT,CASSILAGGSSTDTQYF
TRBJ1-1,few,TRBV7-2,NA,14,TGTGCCAGCAGCTTAGAACCGGGCGTTAGGGGGGCTTTCTTT,CASSLEPGVRGAFF
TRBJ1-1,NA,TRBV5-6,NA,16,TGTGCCAGCAGCTTTAGGGCCGGGACTACAAACACTGAAGCTTTCTTT,CASSFRAGTTNTEAFF
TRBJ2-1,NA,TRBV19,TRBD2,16,TGTGCCAGTAGTTACCCCCGACTAGCGGGAGGCCATGAGCAGTTCTTC,CASSYPRLAGGHEQFF
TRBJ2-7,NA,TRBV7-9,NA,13,TGTGCCAGCACCCCTAGTATCCAGTACGAGCAGTACTTC,CASTPSIQYEQYF
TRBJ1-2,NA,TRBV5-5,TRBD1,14,TGTGCCAGCAACCTGGGGCAGGGGGCGGGTGGCTACACCTTC,CASNLGQGAGGYTF
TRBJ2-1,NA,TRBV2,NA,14,TGTGCCAGCAGTGAAGCTGGGGCAATGGATGAGCAGTTCTTC,CASSEAGAMDEQFF
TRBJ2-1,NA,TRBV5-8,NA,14,TGTGCCAGCAGTCGTGGCTTGAGGGGGAATGAGCAGTTCTTC,CASSRGLRGNEQFF
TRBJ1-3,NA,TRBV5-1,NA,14,TGCGCCAGCAGCTTCGGGGGAACTGGAAACACCATATATTTT,CASSFGGTGNTIYF
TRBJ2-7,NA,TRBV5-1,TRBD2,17,TGCGCCAGCAGCTCGGTGGGACTAGCGGGGGCCTACTACGAGCAGTACTTC,CASSSVGLAGAYYEQYF
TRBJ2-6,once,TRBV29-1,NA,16,TGCAGCGTTGAGGCCAGGGTAGGTGCTGGGGCCAACGTCCTGACTTTC,CSVEARVGAGANVLTF
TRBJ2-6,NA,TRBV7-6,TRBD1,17,TGTGCCAGCAGCCTTATGGGACAGGCCTCTGGGGCCAACGTCCTGACTTTC,CASSLMGQASGANVLTF
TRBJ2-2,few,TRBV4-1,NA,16,TGCGCCAGCAGCCAAGTTGCGGGGGCGCGGGCCGGGGAGCTGTTTTTT,CASSQVAGARAGELFF
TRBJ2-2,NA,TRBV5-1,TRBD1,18,TGCGCCAGCAGCTTGGAAATCGGGACAGGGAGAGGAACCGGGGAGCTGTTTTTT,CASSLEIGTGRGTGELFF
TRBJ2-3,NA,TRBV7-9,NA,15,TGTGCCAGCAGCCCCGGACTACTGAACACAGATACGCAGTATTTT,CASSPGLLNTDTQYF
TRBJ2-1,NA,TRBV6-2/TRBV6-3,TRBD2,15,TGTGCCAGCAGTTACGGCGGGACTAGCGGCTTGGAGCAGTTCTTC,CASSYGGTSGLEQFF
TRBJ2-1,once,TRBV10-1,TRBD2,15,TGCGCCAGCAGCGCCACTCGCGGGAGTATCAATGAGCAGTTCTTC,CASSATRGSINEQFF